The 14 T cell receptor beta chains listed next were all sequenced from one sample in a study of shared clonotypes between healthy human individuals. Produced via immunoSEQ multiplex PCR; TCRdb's table is partial and in-frame only. The sample consists of just over 2,000,000 clones, roughly 94% of them appearing once. CD8 cells classed as naive were CD45RO-negative and positively selected for CCR7, excluding terminally differentiated effector memory CD45RA+ cells. The sample taken for sequencing was naive CD8+ T cells sorted from blood. These receptors all stem from a man younger than 35 in good health.

The CDR3 DNA reads as TGTGCCAGCAGCTCTATGACAGGGGGCTATGGCTACACCTTC. Its translation is CASSSMTGGYGYTF. This chain links TRBV7-2 with TRBJ1-2; 9 positions match TRBD1. The ends lost 4 bases at V and 4 bases at J; junction bases unmatched: 4. Germline-derived CDR1 and CDR2 are SGHTA and FQGNSA. This CDR3 spans 14 amino acids.

Here the CDR3 DNA reads TGTGCTAGTGGTCCAGGGCAGGGGGGGATCGACACTGAAGCTTTCTTT. This sequence encodes CASGPGQGGIDTEAFF. The chain combines TRBV12-5 with TRBJ1-1, with 7 bases fitting TRBD1. Per the germline V gene, CDR1 is LGHNT and CDR2 is FRNRAP. CDR3 length: 16 amino acids. J was trimmed by 3 bases and V by 5 bases; bases with no gene match: 12.

Regarding this clone: This CDR3 is also generated by other DNA sequences in the sample. V usage is TRBV4-3 and J usage is TRBJ1-5; D is unclear. The CDR3 has 15 residues. Per germline, CDR1 LGHNA and CDR2 YSLEER. V was cut by 4 bases and J by 0 bases, with 10 bases left in between. The CDR3 DNA follows: TGCGCCAGCAGCCGGACCGTTTATAGCAATCAGCCCCAGCATTTT. Its translation: CASSRTVYSNQPQHF.

The chain is built from TRBV2 and TRBJ2-7; D may be TRBD1 (5 bases). In germline, CDR1 is SNHLY, CDR2 FYNNEI. V was cut by 8 bases and J by 0 bases, with 11 bases left in between. The CDR3 contains 13 residues. The CDR3 DNA reads as TGTGCCAGCTTCGACAGCAGCTCCTACGAGCAGTACTTC. As protein: CASFDSSSYEQYF. Full variable domain (remainder filled in from reference TRBV2 and TRBJ2-7): EPEVTQTPSHQVTQMGQEVILRCVPISNHLYFYWYRQILGQKVEFLVSFYNNEISEKSEIFDDQFSVERPDGSNFTLKIRSTKLEDSAMYFCASFDSSSYEQYFGPGTRLTVT.

This clone occurred once. The V and J genes are TRBV4-1 and TRBJ2-2; weak D call: TRBD2 (6 bases). Germline loops: CDR1 MGHRA, CDR2 YSYEKL. This CDR3 comprises 16 residues. V lost 4 bases and J 2 bases, leaving 14 bases between the germline ends. The CDR3 reads CASSPSLAGNTGELFF. The CDR3 nucleotides read TGCGCCAGCAGCCCATCACTAGCAGGAAACACCGGGGAGCTGTTTTTT.

The chain employs TRBV5-6 and TRBJ2-7, with a weak D call TRBD1 (6 bases). The CDR3 totals 14 residues. CDR1 SGHDT and CDR2 YYEEEE come from the germline V gene. With 2 bases removed from V and 3 bases from J, the gap between germline ends came to 12 bases. CDR3 loop: CASSFVTGNYEQYF. CDR3 bases: TGTGCCAGCAGCTTCGTCACAGGGAACTACGAGCAGTACTTC.

With respect to this clone: Other nucleotide sequences in the sample specify the same CDR3. The chain combines TRBV9 with TRBJ2-3; the D gene is possibly TRBD2 (5 bases). V shed 3 bases and J shed 2 bases, with 7 bases lying between them. Germline V gives CDR1 SGDLS, CDR2 YYNGEE. The CDR3 is 13 amino acids. In nucleotides, the CDR3 is TGTGCCAGCAGCGCGGGAAACACAGATACGCAGTATTTT. Translation gives CASSAGNTDTQYF. Drawing the rest from reference TRBV9 and TRBJ2-3, the complete variable domain is DSGVTQTPKHLITATGQRVTLRCSPRSGDLSVYWYQQSLDQGLQFLIQYYNGEERAKGNILERFSAQQFPDLHSELNLSSLELGDSALYFCASSAGNTDTQYFGPGTRLTVL.

The chain carries TRBV29-1 and TRBJ2-4; weak D call: TRBD2 (5 bases). The CDR3 runs to 14 residues. The V and J ends lost 4 bases and 1 base respectively, with 11 bases between them. CDR1 and CDR2 from the germline V gene are SQVTM and ANQGSEA. The CDR3, as DNA: TGCAGCGTTGTGGGAGACTACGCCAAAAACATTCAGTACTTC. Protein sequence: CSVVGDYAKNIQYF.

This chain joins TRBV29-1 and TRBJ1-1; D ambiguous. This CDR3 is 13 amino acids long. The ends were cut back, 0 bases at V and 1 base at J, with 6 bases in the middle. The germline gives CDR1 SQVTM, CDR2 ANQGSEA. This CDR3 is CSVEEGWNTEAFF. For the CDR3, the DNA is TGCAGCGTTGAAGAAGGCTGGAACACTGAAGCTTTCTTT.

The chain carries TRBV10-1 and TRBJ2-2; 8 bases align to TRBD1. J was trimmed by 4 bases and V by 2 bases; bases with no gene match: 12. The germline V gene encodes CDR1 WNHNN and CDR2 SYGVQD (reference sequence). This CDR3 has 18 residues. This CDR3 reads CASSEGSGWTGITGELFF. CDR3 sequence (DNA): TGCGCCAGCAGTGAGGGGTCCGGGTGGACAGGGATCACCGGGGAGCTGTTTTTT.

The chain uses TRBV9 and TRBJ2-3, with a tentative D call TRBD2 (5 bases). CDR1 is SGDLS, CDR2 YYNGEE, per germline. This CDR3 has 15 residues. The V end was cut by 4 bases, the J end by 0 bases, with 12 bases between. The CDR3 here is CASSPNGVSTDTQYF. The CDR3 region has the DNA TGTGCCAGCAGCCCTAACGGGGTTAGCACAGATACGCAGTATTTT.

The chain has TRBV9 and TRBJ2-1, with 11 bases aligning to TRBD2. CDR1 is SGDLS, CDR2 YYNGEE, per germline. The CDR3 is made up of 15 amino acids. V lost 3 bases to trimming and J lost 4 bases; unmatched junction nucleotides: 3. This CDR3 reads CASSATSGVYNEQFF. Written as DNA, the CDR3 is TGTGCCAGCAGCGCGACTAGCGGGGTTTACAATGAGCAGTTCTTC.

This chain links TRBV7-9 with TRBJ2-2, with a weak D call TRBD2 (5 bases). The CDR3 is made up of 17 amino acids. Trimming shortened V by 5 bases and J by 7 bases, and 23 bases separated the two germline ends. CDR1 is SEHNR and CDR2 is FQNEAQ in the germline V gene (reference sequence). The CDR3 coding sequence is TGTGCCAGCAGCCCACGTTTGGAGGTCCTGAAATACGGGGAGCTGTTTTTT. It yields the protein CASSPRLEVLKYGELFF.

This clone was seen once. This CDR3 is also generated by other DNA sequences in the sample. The chain employs TRBV5-6 and TRBJ2-7; D is unclear. The CDR3 runs to 12 residues. The germline gives CDR1 SGHDT, CDR2 YYEEEE. Trimming stripped 0 bases from V and 5 bases from J, with 6 bases between. CDR3 nucleotide sequence: TGTGCCAGCAGCTTGGGTGGAGACGAGCAGTACTTC. Encoded protein: CASSLGGDEQYF.